These T cell receptor beta chains were read from a single sample in a study of CD8 T cells in Susac syndrome. TCRdb reanalysed the immunoSEQ multiplex PCR reads using MiXCR and keeps one entry per CDR3 protein. The table shows 250,000 to 300,000 distinct CDR3 sequences, with about 88% occurring only once. Sequenced material: CD8+ T cells from PBMCs. Receptors originate from a human donor with multiple sclerosis. Both conserved end residues are part of each CDR3. A D gene is named only where the DNA matches it firmly.

-	TRBV5-1	TRBJ2-1	11	TGCGCCAGCAGCCCGACAGCCTTGGGGTTCTTC	CASSPTALGFF
-	TRBV5-1	TRBJ2-7	16	TGCGCCAGCAGCTTGGAGTGGTCTATAAGCTCCTACGAGCAGTACTTC	CASSLEWSISSYEQYF
-	TRBV15	TRBJ1-1	14	TGTGCCACCAGCAGAGATCAGGGAGGGCCTGAAGCTTTCTTT	CATSRDQGGPEAFF
TRBD1	TRBV7-9	TRBJ2-1	14	TGTGCCAGCAGCTCTTCAACAGGGGCCGGTGAGCAGTTCTTC	CASSSSTGAGEQFF
TRBD2	TRBV6-1	TRBJ2-5	12	TGTGCCCTAAGGACTAGCACGAAGACCCAGTACTTC	CALRTSTKTQYF
-	TRBV7-9	TRBJ1-4	16	TGTGCCACTGCGACAGGACCTCTAACAACTAATGAAAAACTGTTTTTT	CATATGPLTTNEKLFF
TRBD2	TRBV6-5	TRBJ2-1	14	TGTGCCAGCTCCCCTAGCGGGGGGGCAGGTGAGCAGTTCTTC	CASSPSGGAGEQFF
TRBD1	TRBV10-3	TRBJ2-7	10	TGTGCCACACAGGGGAACGAGCAGTACTTC	CATQGNEQYF
TRBD1	TRBV9	TRBJ2-7	14	TGTGCCAGCAGCGTCGCTGACAGGGGTTACGAGCAGTACTTC	CASSVADRGYEQYF
-	TRBV15	TRBJ2-3	17	TGTGCCACCAGCAGAGATACTGCTCTAGGCCTCACAGATACGCAGTATTTT	CATSRDTALGLTDTQYF
TRBD2	TRBV7-9	TRBJ2-1	17	TGTGCCAGCAGCCTCCCCCTGGAGCGGGAGGTCGACAATGAGCAGTTCTTC	CASSLPLEREVDNEQFF